One and the same sample provided the 28 T cell receptor beta chains below, sequenced in a study of T cell responses to AZD1222 COVID-19 vaccine. Sequencing was performed with immunoSEQ multiplex PCR; in TCRdb, only in-frame clones are kept and a portion is missing. Altogether some 190,000 clones are present, 80% to 90% being singletons, with the ten largest covering 6% to 8%. The sample was peripheral blood, taken on day 0 of AZD1222 vaccination. Receptors were obtained from an adult in good health.

The chain has TRBV18 and TRBJ1-5; TRBD1 might be the D (6 bases). Trimming shortened V by 1 base and J by 5 bases, and 6 bases separated the two germline ends. CDR1 and CDR2 from the germline V gene are KGHSH and LQKENI. This CDR3 has 13 residues. The DNA of the CDR3 is TGTGCCAGCTCACCACACAGGGATCAGCCCCAGCATTTT. Encoded protein: CASSPHRDQPQHF.

The rearrangement uses TRBV9 and TRBJ2-5; TRBD1 is a possible D gene (6 bases). CDR1 and CDR2 from the germline V gene are SGDLS and YYNGEE. V was clipped by 0 bases and J by 4 bases, with 7 bases between them. CDR3 length equals 13 residues. CDR3 sequence (DNA): TGTGCCAGCAGCGTAGTGGACAGAGAGACCCAGTACTTC. Translating it yields CASSVVDRETQYF.

The CDR3 sequence is CASSLLSGPHEQYF. The CDR3 coding sequence is TGTGCCAGCAGCTTATTGTCAGGGCCCCACGAGCAGTACTTC. This chain uses TRBV7-2 with TRBJ2-7, with a possible D match to TRBD1 (5 bases). The CDR3 contains 14 residues. V was pared by 2 bases and J by 5 bases, with 13 bases between. Germline V gives CDR1 SGHTA, CDR2 FQGNSA.

This rearrangement joins TRBV3-1 (or the pseudogene TRBV3-2) to TRBJ2-1, with D possibly being TRBD2 (5 bases). CDR1 LGHDT and CDR2 YNNKEL come from the germline V gene (reference sequence). Trimming shortened V by 0 bases and J by 5 bases, and 17 bases separated the two germline ends. The CDR3 extends over 17 amino acids. CDR3 sequence: CASSQDEFPGLDNEQFF. CDR3 DNA: TGTGCCAGCAGCCAAGACGAATTCCCGGGGTTAGACAATGAGCAGTTCTTC.

In this sample, this clone turned up once. V gene TRBV24-1 combines with J gene TRBJ2-3, with D maybe TRBD1 (6 bases). The CDR3 totals 15 residues. V was cut by 0 bases and J by 2 bases, with 8 bases left in between. Germline CDR1 is KGHDR and CDR2 is SFDVKD. The CDR3 coding sequence is TGTGCCACCAGTGATTTGAACAGGGTCACAGATACGCAGTATTTT. This translates into CATSDLNRVTDTQYF.

The rearrangement joins TRBV12-3 or TRBV12-4 to TRBJ1-1, with no clear D. CDR3 length: 13 amino acids. With 3 bases removed from V and 8 bases from J, the gap between germline ends came to 13 bases. The CDR3 sequence is CASSLSPSLEAFF. As DNA, the CDR3 is TGTGCCAGCAGTTTGAGCCCCTCGCTAGAAGCTTTCTTT.

The V gene is TRBV3-1 (or the pseudogene TRBV3-2), the J gene TRBJ1-6, with D uncertain. Trimming shortened V by 1 base and J by 4 bases, and 11 bases separated the two germline ends. Looked up from germline, CDR1 is LGHDT and CDR2 is YNNKEL (reference sequence). This CDR3 region has 16 residues. CDR3 amino acids: CASSQGVGIYNSPLHF. The CDR3 DNA follows: TGTGCCAGCAGCCAAGGAGTCGGCATTTATAATTCACCCCTCCACTTT.

The V and J genes are TRBV9 and TRBJ2-2, with TRBD1 matching 9 bases. Germline V gives CDR1 SGDLS, CDR2 YYNGEE. The CDR3 loop spans 15 amino acids. With 2 bases clipped from V and 7 bases from J, the junction kept 6 bases outside the gene matches. The CDR3 DNA reads as TGTGCCAGCAGCGTGGGGACAGGGATCTTCGGGGAGCTGTTTTTT. Translating gives CASSVGTGIFGELFF.

The V and J genes are TRBV10-1 and TRBJ2-7, with 10 nucleotides matching TRBD1. The germline V gene has CDR1 WNHNN and CDR2 SYGVQD (reference sequence). Trimming cost V 8 bases and J 4 bases; bases outside gene matches: 8. This CDR3 is built from 14 residues. The CDR3 protein is CASGPGTGEYEQYF. The CDR3 DNA is TGCGCCAGCGGCCCCGGGACAGGGGAATACGAGCAGTACTTC.

The gene calls are TRBV6-5 and TRBJ2-7, with 9 bases that match TRBD1. The junction had 7 bases not matched to a gene; V was cut back by 2 bases and J by 2 bases. There are 16 residues in the CDR3. The germline V gene encodes CDR1 MNHEY and CDR2 SVGAGI. The CDR3 loop is CASSYGTGTGTYEQYF. CDR3 in DNA: TGTGCCAGCAGTTACGGGACCGGGACAGGGACCTACGAGCAGTACTTC.

Concerning this clone itself: Relative to the germline gene, one junction end is altered; a read error may explain this. This chain uses TRBV7-7 with TRBJ2-2, with D uncertain. The CDR3 loop spans 16 amino acids. In germline, CDR1 is SSHAT, CDR2 FNYEAQ (reference sequence). Written as DNA, the CDR3 is TGTGCTAGCAGCTCGCAACTGGGGTCGAACACCGGGGAGCTGTTTTTT. Translated: CASSSQLGSNTGELFF.

The chain recombines TRBV30 with TRBJ2-7, with 12 bases lining up with TRBD2. Germline lookup yields CDR1 GTSNPN and CDR2 SVGIG (reference sequence). This CDR3 has 18 amino acids. V gave up 4 bases and J gave up 2 bases; unmatched junction bases: 15. This CDR3 is CAWTEPETSGGPTYEQYV. CDR3 DNA: TGTGCCTGGACCGAACCCGAGACTAGCGGGGGACCGACCTACGAGCAGTACGTC.

This chain joins TRBV2 and TRBJ2-2; D is undetermined. CDR3 length equals 16 residues. The V gene's germline CDR1 is SNHLY and CDR2 FYNNEI. V lost 1 base to trimming and J lost 1 base, with 10 bases between them. The DNA of the CDR3 is TGTGCCAGCAGTGAAGGACACTCTAAGAACACCGGGGAGCTGTTTTTT. This translates into CASSEGHSKNTGELFF.

The CDR3 DNA sequence: TGTGCCAGCAGCTTGGGACTAGCATCCTACAATGAGCAGTTCTTC. Residues: CASSLGLASYNEQFF. The chain recombines TRBV5-4 with TRBJ2-1, with 7 bases that match TRBD2. Germline V gives CDR1 SGHNT, CDR2 YYREEE (reference sequence). V lost 0 bases, J lost 1 base, and 1 base stayed unmatched. The CDR3 is 15 residues long.

The chain is built from TRBV12-3 or TRBV12-4 and TRBJ1-2; TRBD1 aligns across 8 bases. After removal of 7 bases from V and 6 bases from J, the junction contained 7 bases not matched to a gene. This CDR3 is 13 amino acids long. The CDR3 here is CASNRQGKHGYTF. The CDR3 coding sequence is TGTGCCAGCAACCGACAGGGGAAGCATGGCTACACCTTC.

This clone was seen once. The V and J genes are TRBV5-4 and TRBJ1-2, with D possibly being TRBD1 (5 bases). The ends were cut back, 4 bases at V and 2 bases at J, with 18 bases in the middle. Germline CDR1 and CDR2: SGHNT and YYREEE (reference sequence). This CDR3 contains 16 residues. This CDR3 reads CASSRVMGPRNYGYTF. The CDR3, as DNA: TGTGCCAGCAGCCGAGTTATGGGGCCGCGAAACTATGGCTACACCTTC.

The chain's CDR3 is CASSQVSSGAPYEQYF. The DNA for the CDR3 is TGCGCCAGCAGCCAAGTCTCCAGCGGGGCCCCCTACGAGCAGTACTTC. The chain uses TRBV4-3 and TRBJ2-7, with 7 bases identical to TRBD2. The germline gives CDR1 LGHNA, CDR2 YSLEER. The CDR3 spans 16 residues. V was clipped by 1 base and J by 2 bases; unmatched bases: 8.

The V call is TRBV5-6, the J call TRBJ2-7; D is possibly TRBD1 (5 bases). V lost 1 base, J lost 3 bases, and 14 bases lay in between. The CDR3 is made up of 15 amino acids. The germline CDR1 and CDR2 sequences are SGHDT and YYEEEE. For the CDR3, the DNA is TGTGCCAGCAGCTTGTATTGGGGCAGACACTACGAGCAGTACGTC. Translated: CASSLYWGRHYEQYV.

This clone came up once. V and J are TRBV11-2 and TRBJ2-5, with a possible D match to TRBD2 (7 bases). Germline CDR1 reads SGHAT; CDR2 reads FQNNGV. V gave up 3 bases and J gave up 5 bases, with 16 bases separating them. The length of the CDR3 is 15 residues. The CDR3 protein is CASSLGGLGGETQYF. The CDR3 DNA follows: TGTGCCAGCAGCTTGGGGGGCCTGGGAGGGGAGACCCAGTACTTC.

The chain combines TRBV5-1 with TRBJ2-7; TRBD1 is a possible D gene (6 bases). Germline assignment: CDR1 SGHRS and CDR2 YFSETQ. The CDR3 contains 16 residues. The V end lost 0 bases, the J end lost 0 bases, and 13 bases lay between the germline ends. CDR3 sequence: CASSLVSGTPSYEQYF. Here the CDR3 DNA reads TGCGCCAGCAGCTTGGTGAGTGGGACACCCTCCTACGAGCAGTACTTC.

This chain uses TRBV2 with TRBJ2-1; the D is unclear. This CDR3 comprises 15 residues. Germline CDR1 and CDR2: SNHLY and FYNNEI. Between the trimmed V and J ends, which lost 1 base and 7 bases, there was a span of 14 bases. The CDR3 region has the DNA TGTGCCAGCAGTGAAGAGTTCGCCTCGTCAAATGAGCAGTTCTTC. It translates to CASSEEFASSNEQFF.

The rearrangement uses TRBV6-5 and TRBJ1-2, with 7 bases that match TRBD1. The CDR3 is 15 residues long. V lost 1 base, J lost 5 bases, and 7 bases stayed unmatched. Per germline, CDR1 MNHEY and CDR2 SVGAGI. The CDR3 DNA reads TGTGCCAGCAGTTACTACGTAGGGGGCGCATATGGCTACACCTTC. Protein product: CASSYYVGGAYGYTF.

This chain uses TRBV5-1 with TRBJ2-7; D ambiguous. Germline CDR1 is SGHRS and CDR2 is YFSETQ. This CDR3 has 13 amino acids. Trimming removed 4 bases from V and 2 bases from J, with 10 bases in between. The CDR3 region is CASSQEPPYEQYF. The CDR3 coding sequence is TGCGCCAGCAGCCAAGAGCCCCCCTACGAGCAGTACTTC. Looking up the rest from reference TRBV5-1 and TRBJ2-7 gives the full variable domain: KAGVTQTPRYLIKTRGQQVTLSCSPISGHRSVSWYQQTPGQGLQFLFEYFSETQRNKGNFPGRFSGRQFSNSRSEMNVSTLELGDSALYLCASSQEPPYEQYFGPGTRLTVT.

A few counts support this clone. The V call is TRBV25-1, the J call TRBJ1-6; 8 positions agree with TRBD1. J was trimmed by 7 bases and V by 5 bases; bases with no gene match: 13. This CDR3 contains 17 residues. From germline, CDR1 is MGHDK and CDR2 SYGVNS. This chain's CDR3 is CASSKGAGQGGNSPLHF. The CDR3 coding sequence is TGTGCCAGCAGTAAAGGAGCCGGACAGGGCGGGAATTCACCCCTCCACTTT.

This chain joins TRBV30 and TRBJ2-7; D ambiguous. Germline lookup yields CDR1 GTSNPN and CDR2 SVGIG (reference sequence). Trimming shortened V by 7 bases and J by 2 bases, and 9 bases separated the two germline ends. This CDR3 spans 11 amino acids. CDR3 region: CASSSTYEQYF. CDR3 sequence (DNA): TGTGCCTCTTCCAGTACCTACGAGCAGTACTTC.

The chain has TRBV5-5 and TRBJ2-7, with D tentatively TRBD1 or TRBD2 (5 bases each). The CDR3 contains 13 residues. Trimming cost V 5 bases and J 2 bases, with 11 bases left between them. The germline CDR1 and CDR2 sequences are SGHKS and YYEKEE (reference sequence). In DNA, the CDR3 is TGTGCCAGCAGGTGGGACGGGACCTACGAGCAGTACTTC. Amino acids: CASRWDGTYEQYF.

The chain recombines TRBV4-3 with TRBJ2-7; 8 bases fit TRBD1. This CDR3 contains 16 residues. J was trimmed by 4 bases and V by 0 bases; bases with no gene match: 8. Germline V gene sequence: CDR1 LGHNA, CDR2 YSLEER. DNA for the CDR3: TGCGCCAGCAGCCAAGAACAGGGGGGTACATCATACGAGCAGTACTTC. The encoded protein is CASSQEQGGTSYEQYF.

This clone is a singleton in its sample. This chain links TRBV5-1 with TRBJ2-5; 10 bases agree with TRBD2. The length of the CDR3 is 16 residues. The ends lost 4 bases at V and 1 base at J; junction bases unmatched: 7. The germline V gene encodes CDR1 SGHRS and CDR2 YFSETQ. CDR3: CASSQELAGPQETQYF. The CDR3 nucleotides read TGCGCCAGCAGCCAGGAACTAGCGGGACCCCAAGAGACCCAGTACTTC. Full variable domain (rest looked up from reference TRBV5-1 and TRBJ2-5): KAGVTQTPRYLIKTRGQQVTLSCSPISGHRSVSWYQQTPGQGLQFLFEYFSETQRNKGNFPGRFSGRQFSNSRSEMNVSTLELGDSALYLCASSQELAGPQETQYFGPGTRLLVL.